Below are 4 T cell receptor beta chains sequenced from a single sample in a study of blood T cell repertoires in COVID-19. Profiling relied on immunoSEQ multiplex PCR, and the TCRdb table lists in-frame clones only, not all of them. This sample has approximately 240,000 clones, with approximately 86% found just once. The sample taken for sequencing was peripheral blood. Receptors originate from a human donor in a cohort sampled during active COVID-19.

The chain employs TRBV7-9 and TRBJ1-2; D might be TRBD1 (5 bases). The V gene lost 1 base and the J gene lost 4 bases, with 7 bases spanning the gap. The CDR3 is made up of 13 amino acids. Germline V gene sequence: CDR1 SEHNR, CDR2 FQNEAQ (reference sequence). CDR3 coding DNA: TGTGCCAGCAGCTTAGAAGGGGCCTATGGCTACACCTTC. Residues: CASSLEGAYGYTF.

The chain is built from TRBV11-2 and TRBJ1-2; 7 bases fit TRBD1. Germline trimming cut 6 bases from V and 0 bases from J; bases unmatched to any gene: 7. This CDR3 is 15 amino acids long. From germline, CDR1 is SGHAT and CDR2 FQNNGV. This chain's CDR3 is CASSRGPDANYGYTF. DNA for the CDR3: TGTGCCAGCAGTAGGGGGCCAGATGCTAACTATGGCTACACCTTC.

The chain couples TRBV6-5 to TRBJ2-5; 8 bases align to TRBD1. Germline V gene sequence: CDR1 MNHEY, CDR2 SVGAGI. This CDR3 has 14 amino acids. The trim removed 6 bases at V and 1 base at J, leaving 4 bases unmatched. CDR3 sequence (DNA): TGTGCCAGCAGGACAGGGGCTTTCCAAGAGACCCAGTACTTC. It specifies CASRTGAFQETQYF.

CDR3 sequence: CASSSVHHSGNTIYF. CDR3 DNA: TGTGCCAGCAGCTCAGTACACCACTCTGGAAACACCATATATTTT. The rearrangement uses TRBV7-2 and TRBJ1-3; D unclear. Trimming pared 4 bases from V and 0 bases from J, leaving 10 bases between. Germline V CDR1 and CDR2: SGHTA, FQGNSA. The length of the CDR3 is 15 residues.